The present T cell receptor beta chain was sequenced within a study of T-cell memory formation after mild COVID-19. Only a few counts were recorded for this clonotype. One entry per CDR3 protein, called by TCRdb with MiXCR from the 5' RACE reads. The sample has some 270,000 distinct CDR3 sequences; 15% are singletons. J lost 4 bases, V lost 6 bases, and 10 bases had no gene match. The CDR3 totals 16 residues. The sequencing input was PBMCs or a T cell subset sorted from them (not recorded which). This clonotype originated in an adult woman who had mild COVID-19 (a few samples of this study predate the infection). Cell type and time point are not known. The rearrangement uses TRBV12-3 or TRBV12-4 and TRBJ1-3; 9 nucleotides match TRBD1. CDR3 nucleotide sequence: TGTGCCAGCAGGTTAATTCGGGACAGGGTCGGAAACACCATATATTTT. Translation: CASRLIRDRVGNTIYF.